This TCR beta chain was sequenced during a study of T cell responses to AZD1222 COVID-19 vaccine. Libraries were prepared by immunoSEQ multiplex PCR; TCRdb keeps only in-frame clonotypes and omits some of them. The table includes under 150,000 clones, 85% to 90% detected once. Study conclusions and caveats: Vaccine-associated CD4 TCRs ranged over spike, dominating at 160-218 and 743-854. Following two doses of AZD1222, Spike-specific TCR breadth and depth rose.

As regards this clone: The antigen is not known.

This specimen consisted of peripheral blood, obtained on day 0 of AZD1222 vaccination. The sequence came from an adult in good health.

CDR3 loop: CASSLSAIANYGYTF. The DNA of the CDR3 is TGTGCCAGCAGCCTTTCAGCCATAGCTAACTATGGCTACACCTTC. The chain recombines TRBV6-5 with TRBJ1-2; D is unclear. Trimming took off 6 bases at V and 0 bases at J, with 14 bases between the two ends. CDR1 MNHEY and CDR2 SVGAGI come from the germline V gene. The CDR3 is 15 residues long.